These T cell receptor beta chains were read from a single sample in a study of OX40 agonist ivuxolimab in advanced cancers. Assay: immunoSEQ multiplex PCR; the TCRdb copy retains only in-frame clones and omits some. The sample holds about 80,000 clones; approximately 90% are singletons and the top ten take over 8.5%. Here the sequenced sample was CD4+ or CD8+ T cells sorted from blood, taken in a trial of the OX40 agonist ivuxolimab. These receptor sequences come from an adult with an advanced solid tumor such as melanoma, head and neck, liver or kidney cancer. The CDR3 runs from the conserved cysteine through the conserved F or W. The D gene is left open where the match is weak.

d_call v_call cdr3_aa
TRBD2 TRBV19 CASSKTSGGAVGDEQFF
. TRBV10-3 CATTGTYNEQFF
. TRBV7-2 CASSFGEGDPSGNTIYF
TRBD1 TRBV7-2 CASSWTGGSGELFF
. TRBV7-9 CASSLGPLGPGNEKLFF
TRBD1 TRBV13 CASSLSRGRYNEQFF
TRBD1 TRBV27 CASSPTGGNYGYTF
. TRBV7-9 CASSLSLAILSETQYF
TRBD1 TRBV9 CASSVEGQVTEAFF
. TRBV7-9 CASSQIDSTDTQYF
. TRBV4-1 CASSQVYGGGHYEQYF
. TRBV9 CASSGAEVPAYKQFF
. TRBV21-1 CASSKALRQLPFEQYF
. TRBV19 CASSIDRGGGQPQHF
TRBD2 TRBV5-4 CASSPSGGAYEQYF
. TRBV9 CASSVGGLGTEAFF
. TRBV6-5 CASSTGSEQYF
. TRBV13 CASSPAEGVGYTF
TRBD1 TRBV4-3 CASSQGTGVPYEQYF
TRBD1 TRBV6-5 CASSPGTGLYEQYF
. TRBV4-1 CASSQEPARDGYEQYF
TRBD2 TRBV27 CASRPSGGAYYEQYF
. TRBV7-2 CASSLVSSSYEQYF
. TRBV19 CASSIGNNEQFF
TRBD2 TRBV7-2 CASSGTSGGQAYEQYF
. TRBV10-2 CASSRDNTDTQYF
. TRBV6-1 CASGLGIESNYGYTF
TRBD2 TRBV27 CASSLTSGGHTDTQYF
. TRBV9 CASSLRAVAGAADTQYF
. TRBV4-1 CASSQGLSTDTQYF
TRBD2 TRBV19 CASSILAGGSTDTQYF
TRBD2 TRBV29-1 CSAPLKGGGGFQETQYF
. TRBV21-1 CASSPGVTGGGEQYF
. TRBV7-2 CASSLEGLTEAFF
. TRBV11-2 CASSLEWVQGGTQYF
. TRBV7-8 CASSLGGGRNEQYF
. TRBV30 CAWSVYHYNEQFF
. TRBV18 CASSPPERKYEKLFF
TRBD1 TRBV13 CASSLEGTATNTEAFF
. TRBV29-1 CSVTGTPRGANYGYTF
. TRBV7-9 CASSLQVGDRTEAFF
TRBD1 TRBV7-2 CASSLALTGQETQYF
. TRBV19 CASSVPGASLGYTF
TRBD1 TRBV13 CASNNRGASYGYTF
TRBD1 TRBV5-1 CASSLNTGEGYTF
TRBD1 TRBV10-3 CAISDLTGDEKLFF
TRBD2 TRBV4-3 CASSQDRGGPTDTQYF
. TRBV6-6 CASSRDLELNTEAFF